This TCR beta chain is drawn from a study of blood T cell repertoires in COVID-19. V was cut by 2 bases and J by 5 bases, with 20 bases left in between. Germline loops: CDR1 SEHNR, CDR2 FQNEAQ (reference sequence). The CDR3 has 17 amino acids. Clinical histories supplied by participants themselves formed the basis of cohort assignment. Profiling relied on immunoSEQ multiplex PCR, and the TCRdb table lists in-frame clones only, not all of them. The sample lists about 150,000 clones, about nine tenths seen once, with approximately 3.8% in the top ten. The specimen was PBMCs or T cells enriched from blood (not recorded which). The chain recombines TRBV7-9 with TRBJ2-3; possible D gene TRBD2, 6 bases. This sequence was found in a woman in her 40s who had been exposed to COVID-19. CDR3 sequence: CASSLYSEGLREDTQYF. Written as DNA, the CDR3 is TGTGCCAGCAGCTTATATTCGGAAGGACTAAGGGAAGATACGCAGTATTTT.